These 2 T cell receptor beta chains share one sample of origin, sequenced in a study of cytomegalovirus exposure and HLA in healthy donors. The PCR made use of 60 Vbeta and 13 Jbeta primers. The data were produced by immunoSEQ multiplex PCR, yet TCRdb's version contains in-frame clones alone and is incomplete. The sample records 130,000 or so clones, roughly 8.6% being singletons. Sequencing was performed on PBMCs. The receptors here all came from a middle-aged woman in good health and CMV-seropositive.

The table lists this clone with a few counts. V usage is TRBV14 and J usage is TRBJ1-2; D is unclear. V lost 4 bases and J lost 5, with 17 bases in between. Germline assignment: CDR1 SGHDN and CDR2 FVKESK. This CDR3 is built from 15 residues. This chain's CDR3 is CASSLPAEDPYGYTF. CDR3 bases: TGTGCCAGCAGCCTACCCGCTGAGGATCCATATGGCTACACCTTC.

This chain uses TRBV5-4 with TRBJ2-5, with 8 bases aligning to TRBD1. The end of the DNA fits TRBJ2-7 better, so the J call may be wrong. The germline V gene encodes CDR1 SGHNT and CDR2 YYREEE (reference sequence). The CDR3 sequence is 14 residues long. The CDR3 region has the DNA TGTGCCAGCAGGTCGACAGGGGTGAACTACGAGCAGTACTTC. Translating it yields CASRSTGVNYEQYF.